This T cell receptor (beta chain) was documented in a study of technical replicates of blood from several donors. This CDR3 comprises 13 residues. V was trimmed by 5 bases and J by 8 bases, leaving 13 bases between them. CDR1 and CDR2 from the germline V gene are GTSNPN and SVGIG (reference sequence). Assay used: immunoSEQ multiplex PCR; TCRdb lists only in-frame clones, some missing. The sample lists about 58,000 clones; 91% were seen once. Sequenced sample: PBMCs. This sequence was found in a human donor in good health. Some clones in this sample may be carry-over from other donors' samples. The J gene is TRBJ1-6, the V gene TRBV30, with D possibly TRBD1 on 5 matching bases. DNA for the CDR3: TGTGCCTGGGGAAGGGGCGTAGATTCACCCCTCCACTTT. As protein: CAWGRGVDSPLHF.